A single sample is the source of the 9 T cell receptor beta chains below, sequenced in a study of cytomegalovirus exposure and HLA in healthy donors. With 60 Vbeta and 13 Jbeta primers, the PCR was carried out. The method was immunoSEQ multiplex PCR; TCRdb's version includes in-frame clones alone and lacks a portion of them. Among about 130,000 clones listed, 17% were seen once. Sequencing used PBMCs. Receptors originate from a female donor in good health and CMV-seropositive.

V usage is TRBV2 and J usage is TRBJ1-1, with a weak D call TRBD1 (5 bases). CDR1 is SNHLY and CDR2 is FYNNEI in the germline V gene. CDR3 length: 14 amino acids. Between the trimmed V and J ends, which lost 8 bases and 1 base, there was a span of 14 bases. The CDR3 bases are TGTGCCAGCCAACTCTTGGGGGGGAACACTGAAGCTTTCTTT. This gives the protein CASQLLGGNTEAFF.

The V and J genes are TRBV4-1 and TRBJ2-7; the match to TRBD1 covers 8 bases. V shed 6 bases, J shed 5 bases, and the junction held 18 bases outside the gene matches. This CDR3 spans 17 amino acids. CDR1 and CDR2 from the germline V gene are MGHRA and YSYEKL. The CDR3 bases are TGCGCCAGCAGTCAGTTAGGGGGCAGGGGGCCCCTCGACGAGCAGTACTTC. This sequence encodes CASSQLGGRGPLDEQYF.

Only a few counts were recorded for this clone. The rearrangement links TRBV7-9 to TRBJ2-7, with 8 bases matching TRBD1. CDR1 is SEHNR, CDR2 FQNEAQ, per germline (reference sequence). The CDR3 has 15 residues. The V gene end was trimmed by 4 bases and the J gene end by 0 bases; junction bases not matched to a gene: 5. The CDR3 DNA reads as TGTGCCAGCAGCTCTCGGACAGGGAGCTCCTACGAGCAGTACTTC. It translates to CASSSRTGSSYEQYF.

This chain links TRBV5-4 with TRBJ1-1; D is uncertain. Trimming removed 0 bases at V and 5 bases at J, with 14 bases between. The germline gives CDR1 SGHNT, CDR2 YYREEE (reference sequence). CDR3 length equals 15 residues. CDR3 sequence: CASSLGGWENTEAFF. The CDR3 DNA sequence: TGTGCCAGCAGCTTGGGGGGTTGGGAGAATACTGAAGCTTTCTTT.

This clone was observed a handful of times. The chain joins TRBV5-1 to TRBJ2-2, with D maybe TRBD2 (5 bases). Trimming pared 4 bases from V and 0 bases from J, leaving 7 bases between. From germline, CDR1 is SGHRS and CDR2 YFSETQ. The CDR3 sequence is 14 residues long. For the CDR3, the DNA is TGCGCCAGCAGCCCGGGATCGAACACCGGGGAGCTGTTTTTT. This codes for CASSPGSNTGELFF.

This clone was counted between two and nine times. The chain joins TRBV19 to TRBJ1-5, with D maybe TRBD1 (6 bases). The CDR3 runs to 17 residues. The V and J ends lost 3 bases and 3 bases respectively, with 18 bases between them. Germline V CDR1 and CDR2: LNHDA, SQIVND (reference sequence). This CDR3 is CASSIGFREGVNQPQHF. DNA for the CDR3: TGTGCCAGTAGTATCGGGTTTAGGGAGGGGGTCAATCAGCCCCAGCATTTT. Filled out from reference TRBV19 and TRBJ1-5, the complete variable domain reads DGGITQSPKYLFRKEGQNVTLSCEQNLNHDAMYWYRQDPGQGLRLIYYSQIVNDFQKGDIAEGYSVSREKKESFPLTVTSAQKNPTAFYLCASSIGFREGVNQPQHFGDGTRLSIL.

The J gene is TRBJ1-2, the V gene TRBV29-1; TRBD1 matches 7 bases. The CDR3 is made up of 14 amino acids. J lost 2 bases, V lost 5 bases, and 8 bases had no gene match. Germline CDR1 is SQVTM and CDR2 is ANQGSEA. The CDR3 DNA follows: TGCAGCGTTTATACCGGGACAGCGAACTATGGCTACACCTTC. Translated, it gives CSVYTGTANYGYTF.

This clone turned up a few times. The chain recombines TRBV5-1 with TRBJ1-5; D is unresolved. Between the trimmed V and J ends, which lost 0 bases and 2 bases, there was a span of 9 bases. The CDR3 extends over 15 amino acids. Per the germline V gene, CDR1 is SGHRS and CDR2 is YFSETQ. DNA for the CDR3: TGCGCCAGCAGCTTGGGAAGAGATGGCAATCAGCCCCAGCATTTT. It specifies CASSLGRDGNQPQHF.

This clone showed up just a few times. The chain recombines TRBV27 with TRBJ2-3; 12 nucleotides match TRBD2. CDR1 is MNHEY, CDR2 SMNVEV, per germline (reference sequence). The ends lost 4 bases at V and 1 base at J; junction bases unmatched: 3. The CDR3 has 16 amino acids. CDR3 loop: CASSSLAGGRTDTQYF. DNA of the CDR3: TGTGCCAGCAGTTCTCTAGCGGGAGGGCGCACAGATACGCAGTATTTT.